This T cell receptor beta chain appears in the sequencing data of a study of CD8 T cells in ankylosing spondylitis. Study-wide results and limits: The study looked at matched synovial fluid samples from ankylosing spondylitis patients. Disease-linked clones were reported to be significantly enriched there. Roughly eight highly homologous variants made up a TCR beta motif that seemed to typify ankylosing spondylitis blood.

Worth noting for this clonotype: The antigen is unknown.

Molecular-barcoded quantitative 5'-RACE produced these TCR beta libraries. TCRdb used MiXCR to reprocess the 5' RACE reads, holding one entry per CDR3 protein. The table shows around 770,000 distinct CDR3 sequences, with approximately 10% occurring only once. The source is a male donor with ankylosing spondylitis. Sequenced material: blood, either unsorted or a sorted T cell fraction (not recorded which).

The CDR3 sequence is CSARGRLGVPIYEQYF. The CDR3 DNA reads TGCAGTGCTAGAGGACGGTTGGGAGTTCCAATCTACGAGCAGTACTTC. J is TRBJ2-7 and V is TRBV20-1; TRBD2 is a possible D gene (5 bases). The V end lost 1 base, the J end lost 3 bases, and 19 bases lay between the germline ends. In germline, CDR1 is DFQATT, CDR2 SNEGSKA (reference sequence). This CDR3 has 16 residues.